The rows below give T cell receptor beta chains drawn from one sample of a study of blood T cell repertoires in COVID-19. Clones were read by immunoSEQ multiplex PCR, and TCRdb kept only the in-frame ones, dropping some. This table holds 300,000 to 350,000 clones, over 75% found once. The material sequenced was PBMCs or T cells enriched from blood (not recorded which). Receptors were obtained from a young man who had recovered from COVID-19. Each CDR3 is given with its conserved first and last residue. D genes are given only for firm matches. Expanded clones get a size class; other rows say once, few or many, or leave the size out.

j_call: TRBJ1-6; clone_size: NA; d_call: TRBD1; v_call: TRBV19; cdr3_nt: TGTGCCAGTAGTATTGGACAGGGATCACCCCTCCACTTT; cdr3_aa: CASSIGQGSPLHF
j_call: TRBJ2-1; clone_size: NA; d_call: NA; v_call: TRBV29-1; cdr3_nt: TGCAGCGTCCAGGACGGGAGCTCCTACAATGAGCAGTTCTTC; cdr3_aa: CSVQDGSSYNEQFF
j_call: TRBJ2-2; clone_size: few; d_call: TRBD1; v_call: TRBV2; cdr3_nt: TGTGCCAGCAGTGATCGGGACAGGGTGTACACCGGGGAGCTGTTTTTT; cdr3_aa: CASSDRDRVYTGELFF
j_call: TRBJ2-2; clone_size: NA; d_call: NA; v_call: TRBV6-4; cdr3_nt: TGTGCCAGCAGTGATTATTCGGGGGGCGACACCGGGGAGCTGTTTTTT; cdr3_aa: CASSDYSGGDTGELFF
j_call: TRBJ1-2; clone_size: NA; d_call: TRBD1; v_call: TRBV4-1; cdr3_nt: TGCGCCAGCAGCCCGGACAGGGGCTACTATGGCTACACCTTC; cdr3_aa: CASSPDRGYYGYTF
j_call: TRBJ2-2; clone_size: NA; d_call: TRBD1; v_call: TRBV3-1/TRBV3-2; cdr3_nt: TGTGCCAGCAGCCGTGGACAGGGATACACCGGGGAGCTGTTTTTT; cdr3_aa: CASSRGQGYTGELFF
j_call: TRBJ1-2; clone_size: few; d_call: NA; v_call: TRBV3-1/TRBV3-2; cdr3_nt: TGTGCCAGCAGCTTCAGGGGAAACTATGGCTACACCTTC; cdr3_aa: CASSFRGNYGYTF
j_call: TRBJ2-7; clone_size: NA; d_call: TRBD2; v_call: TRBV30; cdr3_nt: TGTGCCTGGAGTGGGACTAGCTCATCCTACGAGCAGTACTTC; cdr3_aa: CAWSGTSSSYEQYF
j_call: TRBJ2-5; clone_size: NA; d_call: TRBD2; v_call: TRBV20-1; cdr3_nt: TGCAGTGCTAGTAGGACTAGCGGGGGGCGCCAAGAGACCCAGTACTTC; cdr3_aa: CSASRTSGGRQETQYF
j_call: TRBJ1-6; clone_size: NA; d_call: TRBD1; v_call: TRBV4-1; cdr3_nt: TGCGCCAGCAGCCAAGGAGCCGCAGGGGGCCGATATAATTCACCCCTCCACTTT; cdr3_aa: CASSQGAAGGRYNSPLHF
j_call: TRBJ1-6; clone_size: NA; d_call: TRBD1; v_call: TRBV19; cdr3_nt: TGTGCCAGTAGGGACAGGGCTTTAGGGGATTCACCCCTCCACTTT; cdr3_aa: CASRDRALGDSPLHF
j_call: TRBJ2-7; clone_size: NA; d_call: TRBD2; v_call: TRBV13; cdr3_nt: TGTGCCAGCAGCTTAGCGGGGGGTACGTACGAGCAGTACTTC; cdr3_aa: CASSLAGGTYEQYF
j_call: TRBJ1-5; clone_size: NA; d_call: NA; v_call: TRBV28; cdr3_nt: TGTGCCAGCAGTTTTGGGGGAGGCGGCAATCAGCCCCAGCATTTT; cdr3_aa: CASSFGGGGNQPQHF
j_call: TRBJ2-3; clone_size: NA; d_call: NA; v_call: TRBV9; cdr3_nt: TGTGCCAGCAGCGTATCGGGGAGTACGCAGTATTTT; cdr3_aa: CASSVSGSTQYF
j_call: TRBJ2-3; clone_size: NA; d_call: TRBD2; v_call: TRBV9; cdr3_nt: TGTGCCAGCAGCGTAGAGGGCGGGGGTCCGGATACGCAGTATTTT; cdr3_aa: CASSVEGGGPDTQYF
j_call: TRBJ2-2; clone_size: once; d_call: NA; v_call: TRBV5-8; cdr3_nt: TGTGCCAGCAGACCTAGGACAGTGAACACCGGGGAGCTGTTTTTT; cdr3_aa: CASRPRTVNTGELFF
j_call: TRBJ1-2; clone_size: NA; d_call: TRBD1; v_call: TRBV19; cdr3_nt: TGTGCCAGTAGTTCGGGGACAGTCGGCCTTGGCTACACCTTC; cdr3_aa: CASSSGTVGLGYTF
j_call: TRBJ1-1; clone_size: NA; d_call: NA; v_call: TRBV10-3; cdr3_nt: TGTGCCAGGCCAGGGTTGGCAGGCGGGAACACTGAAGCTTTCTTT; cdr3_aa: CARPGLAGGNTEAFF
j_call: TRBJ2-1; clone_size: NA; d_call: NA; v_call: TRBV30; cdr3_nt: TGTGCCTGGGACCTAGGAAGGCGGGGCAATGAGCAGTTCTTC; cdr3_aa: CAWDLGRRGNEQFF